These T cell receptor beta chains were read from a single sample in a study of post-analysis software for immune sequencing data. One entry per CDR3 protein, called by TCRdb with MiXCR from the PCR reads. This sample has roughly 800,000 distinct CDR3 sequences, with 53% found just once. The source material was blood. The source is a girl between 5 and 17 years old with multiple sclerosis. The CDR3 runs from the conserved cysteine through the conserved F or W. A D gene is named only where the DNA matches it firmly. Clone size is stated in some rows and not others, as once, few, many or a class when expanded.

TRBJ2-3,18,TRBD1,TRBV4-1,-,CASSQDVHGTGYTDTQYF,TGCGCCAGCAGCCAAGATGTCCACGGGACAGGGTACACAGATACGCAGTATTTT
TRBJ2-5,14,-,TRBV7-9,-,CASRALVDQETQYF,TGTGCCAGCAGAGCACTAGTGGACCAAGAGACCCAGTACTTC
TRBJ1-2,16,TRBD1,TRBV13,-,CASSRAGGRGDYGYTF,TGTGCCAGCAGCCGTGCGGGGGGCAGGGGGGACTATGGCTACACCTTC
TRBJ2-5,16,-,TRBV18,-,CASSRGGVGSYNEQYF,TGTGCCAGCTCACGCGGAGGAGTCGGCTCCTACAATGAGCAGTACTTC
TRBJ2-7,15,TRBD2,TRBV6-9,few,CASSYSGGDRYEQYF,TGTGCCAGCAGTTATTCCGGGGGGGACCGCTACGAGCAGTACTTC
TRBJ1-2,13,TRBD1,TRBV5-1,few,CASSVDRAYGYTF,TGCGCCAGCAGCGTGGACAGGGCCTATGGCTACACCTTC
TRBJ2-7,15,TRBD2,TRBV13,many,CASSLGLAGVGEQYF,TGTGCCAGCAGTTTAGGGCTAGCGGGGGTTGGCGAGCAGTACTTC
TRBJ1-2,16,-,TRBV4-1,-,CASSQDISGVGNGYTF,TGCGCCAGCAGCCAAGACATTTCGGGGGTAGGGAACGGCTACACCTTC
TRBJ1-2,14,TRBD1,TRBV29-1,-,CSVAGGQGAGGYTF,TGCAGCGTTGCCGGAGGACAGGGTGCGGGGGGCTACACCTTC
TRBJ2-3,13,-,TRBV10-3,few,CAITAGKTDTQYF,TGTGCCATCACGGCGGGGAAGACAGATACGCAGTATTTT
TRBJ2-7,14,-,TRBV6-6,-,CASSPGPAPYEQYF,TGCGCCAGCAGTCCGGGACCGGCTCCCTACGAGCAGTACTTC
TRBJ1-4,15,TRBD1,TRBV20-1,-,CALLGGDRDADRVFF,TGCGCCTTGCTAGGAGGTGACAGGGATGCCGATAGGGTGTTTTTT
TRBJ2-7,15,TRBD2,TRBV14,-,CASSPSGGRGYEQYF,TGTGCCAGCAGCCCTTCAGGCGGGAGGGGCTACGAGCAGTACTTC
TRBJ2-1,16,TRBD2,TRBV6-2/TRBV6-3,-,CASSSPVLAGGNEQFF,TGTGCCAGCAGTAGCCCGGTTTTGGCGGGAGGCAATGAGCAGTTCTTC
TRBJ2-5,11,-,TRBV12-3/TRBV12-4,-,CASSYRGTQYF,TGTGCCAGTAGTTACCGGGGGACCCAGTACTTC
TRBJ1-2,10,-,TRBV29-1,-,CSVYLDGYTF,TGCAGCGTTTATCTGGATGGCTACACCTTC
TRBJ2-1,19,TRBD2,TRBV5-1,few,CASSLHGNAGGLSYNEQFF,TGCGCCAGCAGCTTACACGGTAATGCGGGAGGGCTTTCCTACAATGAGCAGTTCTTC
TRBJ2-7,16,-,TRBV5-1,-,CASSFSPGYPSYEQYF,TGCGCCAGCAGCTTTTCGCCAGGGTATCCCTCCTACGAGCAGTACTTC
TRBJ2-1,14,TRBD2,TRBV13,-,CASSFGGGNNEQFF,TGTGCCAGCAGCTTTGGGGGGGGGAACAATGAGCAGTTCTTC
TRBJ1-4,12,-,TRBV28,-,CASSWVGEKLFF,TGTGCCAGCAGTTGGGTCGGTGAAAAACTGTTTTTT
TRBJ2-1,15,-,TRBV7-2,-,CASRDLGRFRSEQFF,TGTGCCAGCAGGGACTTAGGGCGGTTTAGGAGTGAGCAGTTCTTC
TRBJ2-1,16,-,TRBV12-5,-,CASGPGRLRKWNEQFF,TGTGCTAGTGGTCCGGGCCGATTGAGAAAGTGGAATGAGCAGTTCTTC
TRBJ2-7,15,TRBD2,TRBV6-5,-,CASSYWSSGPYEQYF,TGTGCCAGCAGTTACTGGTCTAGCGGACCCTACGAGCAGTACTTC
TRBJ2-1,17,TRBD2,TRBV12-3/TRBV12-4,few,CASSLHFGTSVFNEQFF,TGTGCCAGCAGCCTACATTTTGGGACTAGCGTTTTTAATGAGCAGTTCTTC
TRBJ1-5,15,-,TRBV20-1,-,CSAVTSGPPNQPQHF,TGCAGTGCTGTTACCTCCGGACCCCCAAATCAGCCCCAGCATTTT
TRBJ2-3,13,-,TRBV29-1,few,CSVKGRTTDTQYF,TGCAGCGTCAAAGGAAGAACCACAGATACGCAGTATTTT
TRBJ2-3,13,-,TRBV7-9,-,CASSPYRTDTQYF,TGTGCCAGCAGCCCCTACAGGACAGATACGCAGTATTTT
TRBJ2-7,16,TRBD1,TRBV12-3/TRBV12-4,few,CASSLAPGQGAYEQYF,TGTGCCAGCAGTCTAGCACCGGGACAGGGGGCCTACGAGCAGTACTTC
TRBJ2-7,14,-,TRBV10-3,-,CAISVDWSSYEQYF,TGTGCCATCAGTGTAGACTGGAGCTCCTACGAGCAGTACTTC
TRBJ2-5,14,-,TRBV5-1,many,CASSLDGGRETQYF,TGCGCCAGCAGCTTGGACGGGGGCAGGGAGACCCAGTACTTC
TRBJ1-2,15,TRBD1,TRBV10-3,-,CAISESRDRDYGYTF,TGTGCCATCAGTGAGTCGAGGGACAGGGACTATGGCTACACCTTC
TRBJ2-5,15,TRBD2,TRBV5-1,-,CASSLSGGDQETQYF,TGCGCCAGCAGCTTAAGCGGGGGGGACCAAGAGACCCAGTACTTC
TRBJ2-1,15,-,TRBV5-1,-,CASSLGKTGYNEQFF,TGCGCCAGCAGCTTGGGGAAAACAGGCTACAATGAGCAGTTCTTC
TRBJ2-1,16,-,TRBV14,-,CASSHRSGARDTEQFF,TGTGCCAGCAGCCATAGGTCAGGGGCGCGGGATACTGAGCAGTTCTTC
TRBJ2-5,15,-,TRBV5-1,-,CAGSLSELRSGSQYF,TGCGCCGGCAGCTTATCGGAGCTAAGGTCAGGGTCCCAGTACTTC
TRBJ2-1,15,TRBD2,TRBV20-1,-,CSAILLADPYNEQFF,TGCAGTGCTATACTCCTAGCGGACCCATACAATGAGCAGTTCTTC
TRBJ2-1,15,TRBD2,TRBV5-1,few,CASSLGAGVYNEQFF,TGCGCCAGCAGCTTGGGAGCGGGGGTCTACAATGAGCAGTTCTTC
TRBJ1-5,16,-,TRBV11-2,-,CASSPRRGYSNQPQHF,TGTGCCAGCAGCCCCAGGCGGGGGTATAGCAATCAGCCCCAGCATTTT
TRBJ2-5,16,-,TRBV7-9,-,CASSSSLESGLETQYF,TGTGCCAGCAGCTCGTCCCTGGAGAGCGGCCTAGAGACCCAGTACTTC
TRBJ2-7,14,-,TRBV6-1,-,CASSGWGQAVEQYF,TGCGCCAGCAGTGGATGGGGCCAGGCGGTCGAGCAGTACTTC
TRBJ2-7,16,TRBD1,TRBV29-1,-,CSVESPGTGGKYEQYF,TGCAGCGTTGAGTCCCCCGGGACAGGGGGCAAGTACGAGCAGTACTTC
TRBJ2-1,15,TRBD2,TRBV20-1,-,CSAKWPGGSYNEQFF,TGCAGTGCCAAGTGGCCGGGGGGCTCCTACAATGAGCAGTTCTTC
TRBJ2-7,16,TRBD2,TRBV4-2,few,CASSQDVETSGGEQYF,TGTGCCAGCAGCCAAGATGTCGAGACTAGCGGCGGCGAGCAGTACTTC
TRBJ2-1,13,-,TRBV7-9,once,CASSPLGGAEQFF,TGTGCCAGCAGCCCATTGGGCGGGGCTGAGCAGTTCTTC
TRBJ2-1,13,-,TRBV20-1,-,CGFEDSSYNEQFF,TGCGGCTTCGAGGACAGCTCCTACAATGAGCAGTTCTTC
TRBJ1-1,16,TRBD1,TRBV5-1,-,CASIFIGTGGNTEAFF,TGCGCCAGCATTTTTATCGGGACAGGGGGCAACACTGAAGCTTTCTTT
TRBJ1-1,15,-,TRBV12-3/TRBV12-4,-,CASSHDNTKGTEAFF,TGTGCCAGCAGCCACGATAACACCAAGGGGACTGAAGCTTTCTTT
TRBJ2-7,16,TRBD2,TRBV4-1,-,CASSHPSGTSTYEQYF,TGCGCCAGCAGCCACCCTAGCGGGACTAGCACCTACGAGCAGTACTTC
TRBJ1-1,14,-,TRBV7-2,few,CASSLRGRYTEAFF,TGTGCCAGCAGCCTCCGAGGAAGATACACTGAAGCTTTCTTT
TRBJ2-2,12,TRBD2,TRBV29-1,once,CSVAAGTRELFF,TGCAGCGTTGCAGCGGGGACGAGGGAGCTGTTTTTT
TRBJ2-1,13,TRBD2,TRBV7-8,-,CASDPAGEPEQFF,TGTGCCAGCGACCCGGCGGGAGAACCTGAGCAGTTCTTC
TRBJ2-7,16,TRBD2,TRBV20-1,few,CSAKAPQAGVTSEQYF,TGCAGTGCCAAGGCCCCCCAAGCGGGGGTGACTTCCGAGCAGTACTTC
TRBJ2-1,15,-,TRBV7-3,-,CASSLHTGSYNEQFF,TGTGCCAGCAGCTTGCATACAGGCTCCTACAATGAGCAGTTCTTC
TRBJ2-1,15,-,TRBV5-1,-,CASSLSRAGYNEQFF,TGCGCCAGCAGCCTATCTAGAGCGGGTTACAATGAGCAGTTCTTC
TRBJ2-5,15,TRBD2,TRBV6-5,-,CASRRLAAYQETQYF,TGTGCCAGCAGAAGACTAGCGGCGTACCAAGAGACCCAGTACTTC
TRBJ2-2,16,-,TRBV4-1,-,CASSQRRVWNTGELFF,TGCGCCAGCAGCCAAAGGCGGGTATGGAACACCGGGGAGCTGTTTTTT
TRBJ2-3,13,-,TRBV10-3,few,CAISESGEDTQYF,TGTGCCATCAGTGAATCGGGAGAAGATACGCAGTATTTT
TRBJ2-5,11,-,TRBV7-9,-,CASSLTQEQYF,TGTGCCAGCAGCTTAACCCAGGAGCAGTACTTC
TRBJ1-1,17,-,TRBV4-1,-,CASSHFSAAGVGTEAFF,TGCGCCAGCAGCCATTTTTCGGCGGCAGGGGTCGGCACTGAAGCTTTCTTT
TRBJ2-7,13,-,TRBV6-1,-,CASSTSWDYEQYF,TGTGCCAGCAGTACCTCGTGGGATTACGAGCAGTACTTC